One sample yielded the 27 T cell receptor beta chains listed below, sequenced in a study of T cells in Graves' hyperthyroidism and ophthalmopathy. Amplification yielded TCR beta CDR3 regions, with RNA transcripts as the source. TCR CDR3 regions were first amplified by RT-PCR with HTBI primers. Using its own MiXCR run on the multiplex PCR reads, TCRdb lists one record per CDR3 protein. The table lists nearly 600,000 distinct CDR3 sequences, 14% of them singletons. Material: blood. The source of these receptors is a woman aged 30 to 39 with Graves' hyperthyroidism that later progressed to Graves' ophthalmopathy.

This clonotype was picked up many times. The CDR3 sequence is CATSRDYGASGSGWETQYF. The CDR3 DNA reads as TGTGCCACCAGCAGAGATTACGGTGCTAGCGGGAGTGGTTGGGAGACCCAGTACTTC. The chain carries TRBV15 and TRBJ2-5, with 10 bases matching TRBD2. Germline V gene data show CDR1 as LNHNV and CDR2 as YYDKDF (reference sequence). With V trimmed by 0 bases and J by 5 bases, 15 bases remained unmatched. This CDR3 contains 19 residues.

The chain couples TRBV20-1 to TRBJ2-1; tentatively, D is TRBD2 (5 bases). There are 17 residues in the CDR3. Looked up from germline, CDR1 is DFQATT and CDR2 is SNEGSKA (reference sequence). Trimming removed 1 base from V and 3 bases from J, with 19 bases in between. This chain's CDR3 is CSARAAGSGRLYNEQFF. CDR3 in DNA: TGCAGTGCTAGAGCGGCGGGTAGTGGGAGACTCTACAATGAGCAGTTCTTC.

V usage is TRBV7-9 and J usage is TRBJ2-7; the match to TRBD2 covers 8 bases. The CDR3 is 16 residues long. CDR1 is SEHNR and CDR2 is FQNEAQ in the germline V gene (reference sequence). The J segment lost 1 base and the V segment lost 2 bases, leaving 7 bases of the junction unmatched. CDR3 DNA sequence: TGTGCCAGCAGCTTACTGGCTAGCGGGCCTTCCTACGAGCAGTACTTC. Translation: CASSLLASGPSYEQYF.

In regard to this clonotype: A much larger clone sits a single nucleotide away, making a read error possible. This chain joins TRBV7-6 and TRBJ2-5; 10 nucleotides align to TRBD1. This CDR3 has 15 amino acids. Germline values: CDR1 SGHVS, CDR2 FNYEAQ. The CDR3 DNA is TGTGCCATCAGCGCTGGACAGGGGGGTTCCGAGACCCAGTACTTC. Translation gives CAISAGQGGSETQYF.

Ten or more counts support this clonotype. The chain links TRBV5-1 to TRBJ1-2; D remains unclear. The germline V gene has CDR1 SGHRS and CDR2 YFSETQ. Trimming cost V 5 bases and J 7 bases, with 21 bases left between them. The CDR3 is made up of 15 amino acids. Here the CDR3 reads CASRPNSLLLGGYTF. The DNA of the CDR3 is TGCGCCAGCAGGCCTAACAGCCTCCTTTTGGGTGGCTACACCTTC. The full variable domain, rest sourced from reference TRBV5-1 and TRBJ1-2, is KAGVTQTPRYLIKTRGQQVTLSCSPISGHRSVSWYQQTPGQGLQFLFEYFSETQRNKGNFPGRFSGRQFSNSRSEMNVSTLELGDSALYLCASRPNSLLLGGYTFGSGTRLTVV.

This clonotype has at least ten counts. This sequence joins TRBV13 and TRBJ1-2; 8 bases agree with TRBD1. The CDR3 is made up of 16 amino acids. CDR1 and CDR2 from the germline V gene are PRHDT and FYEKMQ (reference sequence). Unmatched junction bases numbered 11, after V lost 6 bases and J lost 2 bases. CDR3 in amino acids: CASSFGTGEPNYGYTF. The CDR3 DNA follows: TGTGCCAGCAGTTTCGGGACAGGTGAACCAAACTATGGCTACACCTTC.

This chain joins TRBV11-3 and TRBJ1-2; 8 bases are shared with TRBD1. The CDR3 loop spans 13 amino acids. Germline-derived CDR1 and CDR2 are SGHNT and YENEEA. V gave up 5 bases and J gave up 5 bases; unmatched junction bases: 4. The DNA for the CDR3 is TGTGCCAGCAGCCCACGACAGGGGTATGGCTACACCTTC. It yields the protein CASSPRQGYGYTF.

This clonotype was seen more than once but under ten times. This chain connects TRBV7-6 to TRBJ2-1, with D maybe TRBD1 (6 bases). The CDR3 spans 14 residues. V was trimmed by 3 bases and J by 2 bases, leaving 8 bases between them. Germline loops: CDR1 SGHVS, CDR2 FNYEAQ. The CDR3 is CASSFRTAYNEQFF. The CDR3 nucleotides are TGTGCCAGCAGCTTTCGGACAGCCTACAATGAGCAGTTCTTC.

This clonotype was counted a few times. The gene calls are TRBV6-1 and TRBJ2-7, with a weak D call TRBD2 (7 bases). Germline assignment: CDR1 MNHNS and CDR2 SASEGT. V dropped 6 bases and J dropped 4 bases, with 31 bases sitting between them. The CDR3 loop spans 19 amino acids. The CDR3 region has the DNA TGTGCCAGCAGCGGCCCTCTGATGGGAGGGCCTCAAGGGGGATACGAGCAGTACTTC. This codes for CASSGPLMGGPQGGYEQYF.

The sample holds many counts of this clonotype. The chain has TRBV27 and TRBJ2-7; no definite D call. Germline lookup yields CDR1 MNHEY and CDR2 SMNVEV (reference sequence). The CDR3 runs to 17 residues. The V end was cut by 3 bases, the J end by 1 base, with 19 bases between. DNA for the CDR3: TGTGCCAGCAGTTTGATGATGGGAACAGAAGGATCCTACGAGCAGTACTTC. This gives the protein CASSLMMGTEGSYEQYF.

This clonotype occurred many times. The CDR3 protein is CASKGGARKDTQYF. The CDR3 nucleotides are TGTGCCAGCAAAGGGGGCGCAAGGAAGGATACGCAGTATTTT. The genes are TRBV28 and TRBJ2-3; 7 bases align to TRBD1. This CDR3 has 14 residues. The V and J ends lost 7 bases and 6 bases, in that order; junction bases with no gene match: 10. Germline CDR1 reads MDHEN; CDR2 reads SYDVKM.

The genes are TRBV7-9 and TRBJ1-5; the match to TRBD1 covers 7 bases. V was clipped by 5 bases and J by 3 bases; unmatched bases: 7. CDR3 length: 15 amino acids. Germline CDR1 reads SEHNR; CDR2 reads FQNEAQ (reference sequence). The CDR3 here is CASSPQTGINQPQHF. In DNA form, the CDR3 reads TGTGCCAGCAGCCCCCAGACAGGGATCAATCAGCCCCAGCATTTT.

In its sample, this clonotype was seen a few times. This chain's CDR3 is CATSQDSGDEQFF. In nucleotides, the CDR3 is TGTGCCACCAGTCAGGATTCAGGGGATGAGCAGTTCTTC. The rearrangement links TRBV24-1 to TRBJ2-1; TRBD1 might be the D (6 bases). The CDR3 totals 13 residues. V was trimmed by 6 bases and J by 8 bases, leaving 13 bases between them. Germline loops: CDR1 KGHDR, CDR2 SFDVKD.

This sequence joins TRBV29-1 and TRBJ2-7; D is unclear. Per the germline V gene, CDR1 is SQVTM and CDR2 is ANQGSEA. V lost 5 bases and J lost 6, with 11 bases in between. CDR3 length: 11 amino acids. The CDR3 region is CSVLSVIEQYF. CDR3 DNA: TGCAGCGTTTTAAGCGTAATCGAGCAGTACTTC.

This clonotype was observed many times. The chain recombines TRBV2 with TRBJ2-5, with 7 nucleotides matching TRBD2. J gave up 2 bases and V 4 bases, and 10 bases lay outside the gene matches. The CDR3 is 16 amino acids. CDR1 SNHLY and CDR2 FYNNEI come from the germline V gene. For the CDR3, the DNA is TGTGCCAGCAGTGTCTCATGGGGGAGGGGACAAGAGACCCAGTACTTC. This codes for CASSVSWGRGQETQYF.

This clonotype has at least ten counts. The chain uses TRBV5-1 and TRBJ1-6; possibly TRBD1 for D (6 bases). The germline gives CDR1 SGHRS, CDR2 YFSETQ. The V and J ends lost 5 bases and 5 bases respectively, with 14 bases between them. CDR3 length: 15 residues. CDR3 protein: CASSSGARDNSPLHF. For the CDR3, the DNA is TGCGCCAGCAGTTCGGGGGCAAGGGATAATTCACCCCTCCACTTT.

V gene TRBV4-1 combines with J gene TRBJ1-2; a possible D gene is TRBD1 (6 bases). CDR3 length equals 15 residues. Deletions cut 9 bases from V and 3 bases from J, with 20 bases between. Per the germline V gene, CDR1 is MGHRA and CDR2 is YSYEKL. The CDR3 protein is CASLPGQGTDYGYTF. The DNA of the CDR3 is TGCGCCAGTCTTCCTGGCCAGGGGACTGACTATGGCTACACCTTC.

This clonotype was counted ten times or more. CDR3 sequence (DNA): TGTGCCAGCAGTGAATCCATCCTCGTGACTAGCGGGAGAGGTGAGCAGTTCTTC. It codes for CASSESILVTSGRGEQFF. The chain recombines TRBV25-1 with TRBJ2-1; 12 nucleotides line up with TRBD2. After removal of 1 base from V and 9 bases from J, the junction contained 13 bases not matched to a gene. The CDR3 loop spans 18 amino acids. CDR1 is MGHDK and CDR2 is SYGVNS in the germline V gene.

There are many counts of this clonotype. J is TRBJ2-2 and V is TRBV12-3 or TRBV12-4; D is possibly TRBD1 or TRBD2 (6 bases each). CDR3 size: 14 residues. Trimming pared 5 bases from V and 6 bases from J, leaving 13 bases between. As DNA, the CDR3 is TGTGCCAGCAGTCTCACGGGGGCGTCCGGGGAGCTGTTTTTT. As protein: CASSLTGASGELFF.

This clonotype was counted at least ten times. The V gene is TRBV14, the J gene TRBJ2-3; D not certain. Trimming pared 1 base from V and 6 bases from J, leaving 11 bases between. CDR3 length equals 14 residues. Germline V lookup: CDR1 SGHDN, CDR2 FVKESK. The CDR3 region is CASSQGLIRDTQYF. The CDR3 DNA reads TGTGCCAGCAGCCAAGGACTCATACGGGATACGCAGTATTTT.

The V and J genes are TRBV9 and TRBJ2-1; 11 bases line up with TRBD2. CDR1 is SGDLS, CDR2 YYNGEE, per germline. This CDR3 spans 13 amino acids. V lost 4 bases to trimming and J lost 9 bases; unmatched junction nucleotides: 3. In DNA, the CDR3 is TGTGCCAGCAGCCCCGGGACTAGCGGTGAGCAGTTCTTC. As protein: CASSPGTSGEQFF. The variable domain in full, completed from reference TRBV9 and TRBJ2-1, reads DSGVTQTPKHLITATGQRVTLRCSPRSGDLSVYWYQQSLDQGLQFLIQYYNGEERAKGNILERFSAQQFPDLHSELNLSSLELGDSALYFCASSPGTSGEQFFGPGTRLTVL.

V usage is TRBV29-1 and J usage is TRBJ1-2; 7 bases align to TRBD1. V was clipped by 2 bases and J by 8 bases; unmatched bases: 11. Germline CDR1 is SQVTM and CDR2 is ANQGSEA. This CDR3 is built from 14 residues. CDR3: CSVEISRGPGGYTF. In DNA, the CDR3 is TGCAGCGTTGAAATTTCTAGGGGGCCGGGGGGCTACACCTTC. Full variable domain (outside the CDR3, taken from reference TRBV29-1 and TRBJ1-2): SAVISQKPSRDICQRGTSLTIQCQVDSQVTMMFWYRQQPGQSLTLIATANQGSEATYESGFVIDKFPISRPNLTFSTLTVSNMSPEDSSIYLCSVEISRGPGGYTFGSGTRLTVV.

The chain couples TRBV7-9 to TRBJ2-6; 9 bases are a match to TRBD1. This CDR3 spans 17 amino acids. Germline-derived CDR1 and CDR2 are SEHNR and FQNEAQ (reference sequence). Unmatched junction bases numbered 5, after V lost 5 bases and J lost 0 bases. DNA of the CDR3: TGTGCCAGCAGCCACCGGGACAGGGACTCTGGGGCCAACGTCCTGACTTTC. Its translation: CASSHRDRDSGANVLTF.

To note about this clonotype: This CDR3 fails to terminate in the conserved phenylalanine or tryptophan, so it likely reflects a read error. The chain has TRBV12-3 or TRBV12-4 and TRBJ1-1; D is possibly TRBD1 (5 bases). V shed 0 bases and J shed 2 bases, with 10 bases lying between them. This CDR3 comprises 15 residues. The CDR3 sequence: CASSLALGGNTEAFL. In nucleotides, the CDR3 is TGTGCCAGCAGTTTAGCATTGGGGGGTAACACTGAAGCTTTCCTT.

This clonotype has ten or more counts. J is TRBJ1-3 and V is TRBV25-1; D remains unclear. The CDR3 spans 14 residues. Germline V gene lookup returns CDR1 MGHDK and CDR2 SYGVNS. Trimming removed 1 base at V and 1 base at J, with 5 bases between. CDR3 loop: CASSESGSGNTIYF. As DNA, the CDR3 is TGTGCCAGCAGTGAATCCGGGTCTGGAAACACCATATATTTT.

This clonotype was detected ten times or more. The CDR3 region is CSAPGQGHTEAFF. CDR3 DNA sequence: TGCAGTGCTCCCGGACAGGGGCACACTGAAGCTTTCTTT. The chain couples TRBV20-1 to TRBJ1-1; 9 bases align to TRBD1. The V gene's germline CDR1 is DFQATT and CDR2 SNEGSKA (reference sequence). The CDR3 runs to 13 residues. V lost 5 bases, J lost 3 bases, and 4 bases stayed unmatched.

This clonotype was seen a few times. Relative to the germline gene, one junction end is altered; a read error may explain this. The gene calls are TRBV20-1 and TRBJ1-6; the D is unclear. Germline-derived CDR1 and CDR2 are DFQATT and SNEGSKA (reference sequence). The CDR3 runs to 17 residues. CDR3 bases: TGCAGTGCTAGGCCGGACCTCATCAGCTCCTATAATCCACCCCTCCACTTT. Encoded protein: CSARPDLISSYNPPLHF.